Following are 9 T cell receptor beta chains from one sample sequenced in a study of technical replicates of blood from a handful of donors. Sequencing was performed with immunoSEQ multiplex PCR; in TCRdb, only in-frame clones are kept and a portion is missing. The sample lists around 70,000 clones, more than 85% occurring once. Sequenced input: T cells isolated from PBMCs. The receptor source for this set is a human donor in good health.

The V and J genes are TRBV29-1 and TRBJ2-7; TRBD1 agrees at 9 bases. The V gene's germline CDR1 is SQVTM and CDR2 ANQGSEA. The CDR3 extends over 15 amino acids. J gave up 4 bases and V 4 bases, and 11 bases lay outside the gene matches. As DNA, the CDR3 is TGCAGCGTTGTCCCTACGGACAGGGGATGGTACGAGCAGTACTTC. Residues: CSVVPTDRGWYEQYF.

The chain is built from TRBV2 and TRBJ2-2; weak D call: TRBD1 (7 bases). The V gene's germline CDR1 is SNHLY and CDR2 FYNNEI. The V and J ends lost 6 bases and 4 bases respectively, with 12 bases between them. This CDR3 has 14 amino acids. The CDR3 nucleotides are TGTGCCAGCAGAAACAGGGGAGGCACCGGGGAGCTGTTTTTT. Protein sequence: CASRNRGGTGELFF.

V and J are TRBV7-8 and TRBJ2-1; 10 bases agree with TRBD2. Losses at the gene ends were 1 base for V and 0 bases for J; bases not matched to a gene: 6. Germline V gene data show CDR1 as SGHVS and CDR2 as FQNEAQ. The CDR3 extends over 18 amino acids. The CDR3 spells CASSLGPSGGPSYNEQFF. The CDR3 bases are TGTGCCAGCAGCTTAGGTCCTAGCGGGGGCCCCTCCTACAATGAGCAGTTCTTC.

The genes are TRBV7-9 and TRBJ2-7; 11 bases match TRBD2. CDR1 and CDR2 (germline): SEHNR, FQNEAQ (reference sequence). J lost 2 bases, V lost 5 bases, and 5 bases had no gene match. CDR3 size: 15 residues. CDR3 sequence reads: CASSQTSGNPYEQYF. CDR3 bases: TGTGCCAGCAGCCAGACTAGCGGGAATCCCTACGAGCAGTACTTC.

The chain has TRBV11-3 and TRBJ2-4, with a weak D call TRBD2 (6 bases). The germline CDR1 and CDR2 sequences are SGHNT and YENEEA. This CDR3 comprises 15 residues. Trimming took off 4 bases at V and 6 bases at J, with 16 bases between the two ends. CDR3 bases: TGTGCCAGCAGCTACTTCCGGGACTCCACAAACATTCAGTACTTC. As protein: CASSYFRDSTNIQYF.

The chain recombines TRBV5-1 with TRBJ2-7, with a tentative D call TRBD1 (6 bases). Trimming removed 0 bases at V and 1 base at J, with 11 bases between. The CDR3 length is 15 residues. Germline V lookup: CDR1 SGHRS, CDR2 YFSETQ. CDR3 in DNA: TGCGCCAGCAGCTTGGGACAGGACCGATCCTACGAGCAGTACTTC. It specifies CASSLGQDRSYEQYF.

The V and J genes are TRBV28 and TRBJ1-5, with 8 nucleotides matching TRBD1. This CDR3 has 14 residues. Germline V lookup: CDR1 MDHEN, CDR2 SYDVKM. V was clipped by 6 bases and J by 5 bases; unmatched bases: 6. This chain's CDR3 is CASRLGQGDQPQHF. In DNA, the CDR3 is TGTGCCAGCAGACTCGGACAGGGAGATCAGCCCCAGCATTTT. The full variable domain, rest sourced from reference TRBV28 and TRBJ1-5, is DVKVTQSSRYLVKRTGEKVFLECVQDMDHENMFWYRQDPGLGLRLIYFSYDVKMKEKGDIPEGYSVSREKKERFSLILESASTNQTSMYLCASRLGQGDQPQHFGDGTRLSIL.

V and J are TRBV9 and TRBJ1-3; D is ambiguous. The CDR3 is 15 amino acids. V was trimmed by 2 bases and J by 2 bases, leaving 11 bases between them. The germline V gene has CDR1 SGDLS and CDR2 YYNGEE. The CDR3 protein is CASSVSGPAGNTIYF. The CDR3 region has the DNA TGTGCCAGCAGCGTGAGTGGGCCGGCTGGAAACACCATATATTTT.

The chain is built from TRBV19 and TRBJ1-5; D is ambiguous. The CDR3 contains 14 residues. The V gene lost 1 base and the J gene lost 1 base, with 5 bases spanning the gap. CDR1 LNHDA and CDR2 SQIVND come from the germline V gene (reference sequence). The CDR3 bases are TGTGCCAGTAGTATAGGCTACAGCAATCAGCCCCAGCATTTT. Encoded protein: CASSIGYSNQPQHF.